The clone carrying this T cell receptor (beta chain) occurred a few times. TCRdb processed the 5' RACE reads anew with MiXCR; each CDR3 protein has one entry. Of about 38,000 distinct CDR3 sequences in the sample, less than 5.5% are singletons; the top ten hold about 25%. This entry belongs to a study of spatial heterogeneity in lung cancer. Germline CDR1 reads DFQATT; CDR2 reads SNEGSKA (reference sequence). The junction had 6 bases not matched to a gene; V was cut back by 6 bases and J by 4 bases. The CDR3 consists of 16 residues. Time point defined: sample taken at primary tumor resection. No cell sorting; template was whole RNA from tumor, lung tissue or PBMC.

The TCR originated in a female donor with early-stage non-small cell lung cancer. Sequences were derived from PBMCs, sampled at surgery. V gene TRBV20-1 combines with J gene TRBJ2-2; 15 nucleotides match TRBD2. The CDR3: CSALGLAGGRTGELFF. Written as DNA, the CDR3 is TGCAGTGCCCTGGGACTAGCGGGGGGACGCACCGGGGAGCTGTTTTTT.